These 32 T cell receptor beta chains were sequenced from one sample in a study of cytomegalovirus exposure and HLA in healthy donors. 13 Jbeta primers and 60 Vbeta primers were used for the PCR. Sequencing used immunoSEQ multiplex PCR; TCRdb keeps in-frame clones, though not all of them. The table lists under 200,000 clones, roughly 70% of them singletons. The specimen was PBMCs. The receptors derive from a woman aged 25 to 45 in good health and CMV-seronegative.

The rearrangement links TRBV29-1 to TRBJ2-7; 11 positions agree with TRBD2. CDR1 is SQVTM and CDR2 is ANQGSEA in the germline V gene. Trimming took 6 bases from V and 9 from J; bases not matched to a gene: 7. This CDR3 spans 12 amino acids. CDR3 in DNA: TGCAGCGTCACGGGACTAGCGGTTGGGCAGTACTTC. Protein: CSVTGLAVGQYF.

This clone has a handful of counts. The chain recombines TRBV4-1 with TRBJ1-2, with D possibly matching TRBD1 (5 bases). The CDR3 totals 14 residues. Germline V gene sequence: CDR1 MGHRA, CDR2 YSYEKL. V was cut by 2 bases and J by 6 bases, with 13 bases left in between. CDR3 sequence reads: CASSQPGTLDGYTF. In nucleotides, the CDR3 is TGCGCCAGCAGCCAACCGGGGACTCTGGATGGCTACACCTTC.

This clone was counted only a few times. The V call is TRBV10-2, the J call TRBJ2-5, with 10 bases matching TRBD2. This CDR3 is 14 amino acids long. CDR1 and CDR2 (germline): WSHSY, SAAADI. Trimming cost V 2 bases and J 8 bases; bases outside gene matches: 5. CDR3 sequence (DNA): TGCGCCAGCAGTGAGATAGCTAGCGGGGGCACCCAGTACTTC. Protein: CASSEIASGGTQYF.

This clone was counted between two and nine times. CDR3 protein: CASSIGAGSNQPQHF. CDR3 coding DNA: TGTGCCAGTAGTATAGGGGCCGGTAGTAATCAGCCCCAGCATTTT. The chain combines TRBV19 with TRBJ1-5, with unresolved D. Deletions cut 1 base from V and 4 bases from J, with 11 bases between. The CDR3 is 15 residues long. The V gene's germline CDR1 is LNHDA and CDR2 SQIVND (reference sequence).

The chain links TRBV7-8 to TRBJ1-6; TRBD1 is a possible D gene (6 bases). This CDR3 is 16 amino acids long. The V gene's germline CDR1 is SGHVS and CDR2 FQNEAQ. With 8 bases removed from V and 9 bases from J, the gap between germline ends came to 23 bases. In DNA, the CDR3 is TGTGCCAGCGGCAACAGGGCTCTGGCCAGAAGTTCACCCCTCCACTTT. Amino acid sequence: CASGNRALARSSPLHF.

J is TRBJ2-7 and V is TRBV30; the match to TRBD1 covers 9 bases. V dropped 3 bases and J dropped 4; count of bases not matched to a gene: 16. Germline loops: CDR1 GTSNPN, CDR2 SVGIG (reference sequence). This CDR3 is built from 17 residues. CDR3 sequence (DNA): TGTGCCTGGAGGGCTGGACAGGGGTGGGCTAGACGATACGAGCAGTACTTC. It yields the protein CAWRAGQGWARRYEQYF.

The rearrangement joins TRBV27 to TRBJ2-1; perhaps TRBD1 as D (8 bases). Looked up from germline, CDR1 is MNHEY and CDR2 is SMNVEV (reference sequence). This CDR3 spans 12 amino acids. V was trimmed by 8 bases and J by 9 bases, leaving 14 bases between them. CDR3 amino acids: CASQQGEGEQFF. In DNA, the CDR3 is TGTGCCAGCCAACAGGGGGAGGGTGAGCAGTTCTTC.

The chain joins TRBV5-1 to TRBJ2-3; 9 bases match TRBD2. The V gene end was trimmed by 0 bases and the J gene end by 3 bases; junction bases not matched to a gene: 5. Germline CDR1 reads SGHRS; CDR2 reads YFSETQ. There are 16 residues in the CDR3. CDR3 DNA: TGCGCCAGCAGCTTGGCGCGGGGGGGCGGAACAGATACGCAGTATTTT. This encodes CASSLARGGGTDTQYF.

This chain joins TRBV27 and TRBJ2-5; the match to TRBD1 covers 8 bases. The CDR3 is made up of 15 amino acids. Germline V CDR1 and CDR2: MNHEY, SMNVEV (reference sequence). J gave up 4 bases and V 0 bases, and 4 bases lay outside the gene matches. The CDR3 protein is CASSLSDRVGETQYF. The CDR3 region has the DNA TGTGCCAGCAGTTTATCGGACAGGGTAGGAGAGACCCAGTACTTC.

The chain recombines TRBV6-5 with TRBJ1-5; 8 bases line up with TRBD1. In germline, CDR1 is MNHEY, CDR2 SVGAGI. The CDR3 consists of 13 residues. The V gene end was trimmed by 5 bases and the J gene end by 8 bases; junction bases not matched to a gene: 5. The DNA of the CDR3 is TGTGCCAGCAGTATTAACAGGGGGAAGCCCCAGCATTTT. Protein: CASSINRGKPQHF.

The rearrangement joins TRBV30 to TRBJ1-5, with 10 bases identical to TRBD1. The CDR3 has 13 amino acids. Germline trimming cut 5 bases from V and 4 bases from J; bases unmatched to any gene: 2. CDR1 and CDR2 from the germline V gene are GTSNPN and SVGIG (reference sequence). CDR3 DNA: TGTGCCTGGGACAGGGGGCCTAATCAGCCCCAGCATTTT. Amino acids: CAWDRGPNQPQHF.

This clone was counted a few times. This chain joins TRBV5-1 and TRBJ2-2; TRBD2 agrees at 14 bases. Germline-derived CDR1 and CDR2 are SGHRS and YFSETQ. This CDR3 region has 17 residues. V shed 0 bases, J shed 5 bases, and the junction held 3 bases outside the gene matches. The CDR3 here is CASSLAGLAGVTGELFF. The CDR3 bases are TGCGCCAGCAGCTTGGCGGGACTAGCGGGGGTAACCGGGGAGCTGTTTTTT.

V is TRBV30 and J is TRBJ2-7, with 7 nucleotides matching TRBD1. The CDR3 sequence is 13 residues long. With 2 bases clipped from V and 6 bases from J, the junction kept 7 bases outside the gene matches. CDR1 is GTSNPN, CDR2 SVGIG, per germline (reference sequence). CDR3: CAWSWDSTLEQYF. The CDR3 DNA follows: TGTGCCTGGAGTTGGGACAGTACCCTCGAGCAGTACTTC.

This clone has a handful of counts. This rearrangement joins TRBV5-4 to TRBJ1-2, with 7 nucleotides matching TRBD1. This CDR3 region has 13 residues. V lost 2 bases, J lost 8 bases, and 6 bases stayed unmatched. CDR1 is SGHNT and CDR2 is YYREEE in the germline V gene (reference sequence). The CDR3 DNA reads as TGTGCCAGCAGCTTTTCGTCAGGGGGAGGCTACACCTTC. The encoded protein is CASSFSSGGGYTF.

The chain links TRBV18 to TRBJ1-2; 8 bases line up with TRBD1. V shed 6 bases, J shed 6 bases, and the junction held 3 bases outside the gene matches. The CDR3 is 12 amino acids. The germline V gene has CDR1 KGHSH and CDR2 LQKENI. The CDR3 loop is CASSPDRDGYTF. In DNA, the CDR3 is TGTGCCAGCTCCCCGGACAGGGATGGCTACACCTTC. Using reference TRBV18 and TRBJ1-2 for the parts outside the CDR3, the full variable domain is NAGVMQNPRHLVRRRGQEARLRCSPMKGHSHVYWYRQLPEEGLKFMVYLQKENIIDESGMPKERFSAEFPKEGPSILRIQQVVRGDSAAYFCASSPDRDGYTFGSGTRLTVV.

This clone was counted between two and nine times. The CDR3 DNA is TGTGCCAGCAGTGAGGAGGAGATGGGATACTACGAGCAGTACTTC. Protein: CASSEEEMGYYEQYF. V is TRBV2 and J is TRBJ2-7; a weak D match, TRBD2 (5 bases). The germline V gene encodes CDR1 SNHLY and CDR2 FYNNEI. The CDR3 is 15 amino acids. The V end lost 3 bases, the J end lost 3 bases, and 15 bases lay between the germline ends.

This clone occurred a few times. V usage is TRBV30 and J usage is TRBJ1-1; TRBD1 matches 10 bases. The germline V gene encodes CDR1 GTSNPN and CDR2 SVGIG (reference sequence). This CDR3 comprises 15 residues. V was clipped by 3 bases and J by 6 bases; unmatched bases: 10. In nucleotides, the CDR3 is TGTGCCTGGAGGGGCGGGGACAGGGGAAGGGCTGAAGCTTTCTTT. Translated, it gives CAWRGGDRGRAEAFF.

The chain joins TRBV25-1 to TRBJ2-7; 8 nucleotides align to TRBD1. Germline V gives CDR1 MGHDK, CDR2 SYGVNS. This CDR3 contains 16 residues. J gave up 2 bases and V 3 bases, and 9 bases lay outside the gene matches. The CDR3: CASSESRGTGTYEQYF. The CDR3 DNA sequence: TGTGCCAGCAGTGAGTCCCGGGGGACAGGTACCTACGAGCAGTACTTC.

The chain has TRBV18 and TRBJ1-4; TRBD1 matches at 7 bases. Losses at the gene ends were 1 base for V and 4 bases for J; bases not matched to a gene: 3. The CDR3 extends over 15 amino acids. Germline loops: CDR1 KGHSH, CDR2 LQKENI. The chain's CDR3 is CASSPRTGRNEKLFF. The CDR3 DNA reads as TGTGCCAGCTCACCACGGACAGGTCGTAATGAAAAACTGTTTTTT.

The rearrangement uses TRBV7-9 and TRBJ1-3; no firm D call. This CDR3 is 16 amino acids long. The germline V gene has CDR1 SEHNR and CDR2 FQNEAQ (reference sequence). Trimming removed 2 bases at V and 4 bases at J, with 15 bases between. The CDR3 protein is CASSLHPTPGGNTIYF. CDR3 nucleotides: TGTGCCAGCAGCTTACATCCCACTCCGGGGGGAAACACCATATATTTT.

The chain employs TRBV10-3 and TRBJ2-1, with 13 bases that match TRBD2. From germline, CDR1 is ENHRY and CDR2 SYGVKD. V lost 0 bases, J lost 6 bases, and 2 bases stayed unmatched. The CDR3 is 16 amino acids. The DNA for the CDR3 is TGTGCCATCAGTGAGTCCGGGACTAGCGGGGTCAATGAGCAGTTCTTC. Protein product: CAISESGTSGVNEQFF.

The DNA of the CDR3 is TGCGCCAGCAGCCCAGGGGGGAGCAACGCCGGGGAGCTGTTTTTT. This gives the protein CASSPGGSNAGELFF. The rearrangement uses TRBV5-1 and TRBJ2-2; D possibly corresponds to TRBD1 (7 bases). Trimming shortened V by 4 bases and J by 6 bases, and 16 bases separated the two germline ends. Germline CDR1 and CDR2: SGHRS and YFSETQ. The length of the CDR3 is 15 residues.

The chain employs TRBV9 and TRBJ2-1; TRBD2 aligns across 9 bases. V lost 0 bases to trimming and J lost 4 bases; unmatched junction nucleotides: 2. CDR1 is SGDLS and CDR2 is YYNGEE in the germline V gene. The CDR3 runs 15 residues. CDR3 coding DNA: TGTGCCAGCAGCGTAGGACTAGCGGAATACAATGAGCAGTTCTTC. It codes for CASSVGLAEYNEQFF.

This clone was seen a single time. The V and J genes are TRBV7-3 and TRBJ2-2; TRBD1 matches at 7 bases. Germline CDR1 SGHTA, CDR2 FQGTGA. The V segment lost 6 bases and the J segment 1 base; nucleotides outside the gene matches: 2. CDR3 length equals 14 residues. The CDR3 DNA reads as TGTGCCAGCAGTTGGGACAGGAACACCGGGGAGCTGTTTTTT. The encoded protein is CASSWDRNTGELFF.

This chain connects TRBV19 to TRBJ2-7, with 9 nucleotides matching TRBD1. Germline V gives CDR1 LNHDA, CDR2 SQIVND (reference sequence). The CDR3 consists of 15 residues. V lost 6 bases and J lost 3; bases outside the gene matches: 9. The CDR3 DNA follows: TGTGCCAGTAGACCAGGGGGGACAGGGCGCTACGAGCAGTACTTC. It encodes CASRPGGTGRYEQYF.

The sample holds one count of this clone. The V gene is TRBV5-6, the J gene TRBJ2-7, with D tentatively TRBD2 (6 bases). The CDR3 totals 16 residues. Trimming stripped 3 bases from V and 4 bases from J, with 20 bases between. Germline V gives CDR1 SGHDT, CDR2 YYEEEE. The CDR3 nucleotides are TGTGCCAGCAGCTGGTACAGTCCGACTAGTCAGTACGAGCAGTACTTC. Residues: CASSWYSPTSQYEQYF.

For this clone: Other DNA sequences within the sample encode an identical CDR3. This sequence joins TRBV9 and TRBJ2-1; 9 bases are a match to TRBD1. The CDR3 consists of 14 residues. Germline lookup yields CDR1 SGDLS and CDR2 YYNGEE. V was pared by 2 bases and J by 6 bases, with 3 bases of the junction left unmatched. The CDR3 sequence: CASSVEQGANEQFF. The CDR3 DNA reads TGTGCCAGCAGCGTGGAACAGGGGGCCAATGAGCAGTTCTTC.

This clone appeared a few times. The chain joins TRBV10-3 to TRBJ2-7, with 8 nucleotides matching TRBD1. Germline lookup yields CDR1 ENHRY and CDR2 SYGVKD. The J segment lost 5 bases and the V segment lost 5 bases, leaving 5 bases of the junction unmatched. This CDR3 comprises 13 residues. This CDR3 reads CAISWTGTDEQYF. Here the CDR3 DNA reads TGTGCCATCAGTTGGACAGGGACCGACGAGCAGTACTTC.

The chain uses TRBV10-2 and TRBJ2-5; TRBD2 matches at 7 bases. V was pared by 4 bases and J by 2 bases, with 4 bases of the junction left unmatched. The CDR3 is 14 amino acids. Germline loops: CDR1 WSHSY, CDR2 SAAADI. The CDR3 spells CASSGLAVQETQYF. The CDR3 DNA reads TGCGCCAGCAGTGGGCTAGCGGTACAAGAGACCCAGTACTTC.

The V call is TRBV6-1, the J call TRBJ2-5, with D hard to call. The J call may be mistaken, given a closer DNA end match to TRBJ2-7. The CDR3 totals 11 residues. Germline V lookup: CDR1 MNHNS, CDR2 SASEGT. The CDR3 bases are TGTGCCAGCCGGGTCTTTGACGAGCAGTACTTC. Amino acids: CASRVFDEQYF.

This sequence joins TRBV7-9 and TRBJ2-2; 16 positions agree with TRBD2. Germline V gene lookup returns CDR1 SEHNR and CDR2 FQNEAQ (reference sequence). Trimming took 5 bases from V and 7 from J; bases not matched to a gene: 10. This CDR3 region has 18 residues. For the CDR3, the DNA is TGTGCCAGCAGCGTCGGGACTAGCGGGAGGGCTATCGTCGGGGAGCTGTTTTTT. Amino acids: CASSVGTSGRAIVGELFF.

This clone has more than one count but fewer than ten. The rearrangement joins TRBV7-9 to TRBJ1-5; TRBD1 aligns across 9 bases. Unmatched junction bases numbered 12, after V lost 3 bases and J lost 0 bases. The CDR3 is 19 amino acids. CDR1 is SEHNR, CDR2 FQNEAQ, per germline (reference sequence). The chain's CDR3 is CASSFSGQGVFDSNQPQHF. The CDR3 region has the DNA TGTGCCAGCAGCTTCTCGGGACAGGGAGTTTTCGATAGCAATCAGCCCCAGCATTTT.